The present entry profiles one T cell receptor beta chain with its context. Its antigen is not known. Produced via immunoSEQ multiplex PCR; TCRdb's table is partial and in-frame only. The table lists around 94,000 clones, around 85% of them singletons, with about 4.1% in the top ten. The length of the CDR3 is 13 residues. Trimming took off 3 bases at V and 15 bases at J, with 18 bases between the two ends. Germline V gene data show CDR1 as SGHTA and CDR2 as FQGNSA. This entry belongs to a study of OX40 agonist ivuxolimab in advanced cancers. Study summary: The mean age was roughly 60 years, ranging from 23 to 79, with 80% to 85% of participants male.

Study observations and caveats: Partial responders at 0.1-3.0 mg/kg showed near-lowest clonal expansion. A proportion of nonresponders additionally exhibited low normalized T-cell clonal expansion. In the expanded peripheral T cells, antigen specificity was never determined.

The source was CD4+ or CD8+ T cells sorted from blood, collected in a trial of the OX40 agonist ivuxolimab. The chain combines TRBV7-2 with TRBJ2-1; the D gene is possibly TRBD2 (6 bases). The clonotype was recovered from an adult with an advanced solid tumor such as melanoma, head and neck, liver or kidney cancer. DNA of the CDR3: TGTGCCAGCAGCTTGGGCGGGGAAAATCGTAGGTTCTTC. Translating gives CASSLGGENRRFF.